This T cell receptor beta chain was captured in a study of identical twins' blood T cells. TCRdb processed the 5' RACE reads anew with MiXCR; each CDR3 protein has one entry. The sample carries roughly 340,000 distinct CDR3 sequences, about 28% recorded once. This clonotype was detected many times. The ends were cut back, 0 bases at V and 4 bases at J, with 10 bases in the middle. Per the germline V gene, CDR1 is SGHDT and CDR2 is YYEEEE. The length of the CDR3 is 14 residues. The sequenced sample was PBMCs. The clonotype originates from a woman between 18 and 55 years old in good health. The chain carries TRBV5-6 and TRBJ1-1; D is uncertain. The CDR3 DNA reads as TGTGCCAGCAGCTTGGTTGGAGGGATCACTGAAGCTTTCTTT. Protein: CASSLVGGITEAFF.